One sample yielded the 12 T cell receptor beta chains listed below, sequenced in a study of blood T cell repertoires in COVID-19. The protocol was immunoSEQ multiplex PCR, while the TCRdb copy is restricted to in-frame clones and leaves out a portion. The data contain some 30,000 clones, roughly 86% of them singletons. Input material: peripheral blood. The receptors were gathered from a human donor with active COVID-19. The donor label of this sample is uncertain.

The chain links TRBV7-8 to TRBJ2-3; the D gene is possibly TRBD2 (6 bases). Trimming shortened V by 5 bases and J by 2 bases, and 11 bases separated the two germline ends. Germline V lookup: CDR1 SGHVS, CDR2 FQNEAQ. CDR3 length: 14 amino acids. The CDR3 sequence: CASSVAGLTDTQYF. The CDR3 DNA reads as TGTGCCAGCAGCGTGGCGGGGCTCACAGATACGCAGTATTTT.

The chain has TRBV6-6 and TRBJ1-2; D is undetermined. This CDR3 has 18 residues. Trimming shortened V by 5 bases and J by 1 base, and 23 bases separated the two germline ends. Germline CDR1 reads MNHNY; CDR2 reads SVGAGI (reference sequence). The CDR3 DNA reads TGTGCCAGCAGTCCCCATACCTCACGGGTTGCCCTTAACTATGGCTACACCTTC. Translating it yields CASSPHTSRVALNYGYTF.

The chain has TRBV6-2 or TRBV6-3 and TRBJ2-7, with 9 bases that match TRBD1. The V segment lost 0 bases and the J segment 1 base; nucleotides outside the gene matches: 4. CDR3 size: 16 residues. Germline lookup yields CDR1 MNHEY and CDR2 SVGEGT. The CDR3, as DNA: TGTGCCAGCAGTTACTCTCTCGGACAGGGGTCCTACGAGCAGTACTTC. Translation gives CASSYSLGQGSYEQYF.

Only a few counts were recorded for this clone. The chain links TRBV6-1 to TRBJ2-7, with 10 bases matching TRBD2. Trimming cost V 2 bases and J 7 bases; bases outside gene matches: 11. Germline V gene data show CDR1 as MNHNS and CDR2 as SASEGT. CDR3 length equals 16 residues. The CDR3 nucleotides read TGTGCCAGCAGTGAACGGGAGCGGGGGGGCCGAGGGGAGCAGTACTTC. As protein: CASSERERGGRGEQYF.

This clone was recorded only once. The rearrangement links TRBV6-5 to TRBJ1-3, with 8 bases identical to TRBD1. Germline V CDR1 and CDR2: MNHEY, SVGAGI. The length of the CDR3 is 14 residues. The trim removed 6 bases at V and 4 bases at J, leaving 5 bases unmatched. CDR3 amino acids: CASSRQGRGNTIYF. Written as DNA, the CDR3 is TGTGCCAGCAGCCGACAGGGGCGGGGAAACACCATATATTTT.

The chain is built from TRBV18 and TRBJ2-6; TRBD2 might be the D (6 bases). CDR3 length: 16 residues. The ends were cut back, 6 bases at V and 3 bases at J, with 15 bases in the middle. CDR1 and CDR2 from the germline V gene are KGHSH and LQKENI. The CDR3 here is CASSFDQGGGANVLTF. As DNA, the CDR3 is TGTGCCAGCTCTTTCGACCAGGGAGGTGGGGCCAACGTCCTGACTTTC.

The chain is built from TRBV29-1 and TRBJ2-1, with 10 bases lining up with TRBD2. V was pared by 5 bases and J by 3 bases, with 1 base of the junction left unmatched. Germline V gene data show CDR1 as SQVTM and CDR2 as ANQGSEA. This CDR3 has 13 residues. CDR3 residues: CSVWTSGYNEQFF. In nucleotides, the CDR3 is TGCAGCGTTTGGACTAGCGGCTACAATGAGCAGTTCTTC.

This clone was detected only once. The rearrangement joins TRBV5-1 to TRBJ2-7; 12 bases are a match to TRBD1. With V trimmed by 4 bases and J by 5 bases, 16 bases remained unmatched. The CDR3 length is 18 residues. Germline lookup yields CDR1 SGHRS and CDR2 YFSETQ. The DNA of the CDR3 is TGCGCCAGCAGCAAAACGGGGACAGGGGGCCGCGCTGGCAACGAGCAGTACTTC. It encodes CASSKTGTGGRAGNEQYF.

V is TRBV7-8 and J is TRBJ2-2; possible D gene TRBD2, 6 bases. This CDR3 contains 15 residues. Trimming cost V 6 bases and J 2 bases, with 13 bases left between them. Germline CDR1 is SGHVS and CDR2 is FQNEAQ. The CDR3 loop reads CASSHPGLNTGELFF. CDR3 bases: TGTGCCAGCAGTCATCCGGGACTTAACACCGGGGAGCTGTTTTTT.

CDR3: CASSLGQVNYGYTF. The CDR3 nucleotides are TGTGCCAGCAGCTTAGGTCAGGTTAACTATGGCTACACCTTC. The V and J genes are TRBV11-2 and TRBJ1-2; D gene unclear. Looked up from germline, CDR1 is SGHAT and CDR2 is FQNNGV. Trimming removed 1 base from V and 1 base from J, with 7 bases in between. The length of the CDR3 is 14 residues. The full variable domain, rest sourced from reference TRBV11-2 and TRBJ1-2, is EAGVAQSPRYKIIEKRQSVAFWCNPISGHATLYWYQQILGQGPKLLIQFQNNGVVDDSQLPKDRFSAERLKGVDSTLKIQPAKLEDSAVYLCASSLGQVNYGYTFGSGTRLTVV.

The V and J genes are TRBV4-1 and TRBJ2-7, with D perhaps matching TRBD1 (6 bases). The germline gives CDR1 MGHRA, CDR2 YSYEKL. The CDR3 totals 14 residues. V dropped 4 bases and J dropped 3 bases, with 13 bases sitting between them. CDR3 amino acids: CASSPGHPLYEQYF. The CDR3, as DNA: TGCGCCAGCAGCCCGGGACACCCCCTCTACGAGCAGTACTTC.

The genes are TRBV3-1 (or the pseudogene TRBV3-2) and TRBJ1-6; the D gene is possibly TRBD1 (5 bases). CDR3 length: 16 residues. Deletions cut 3 bases from V and 9 bases from J, with 18 bases between. Looked up from germline, CDR1 is LGHDT and CDR2 is YNNKEL (reference sequence). CDR3 DNA sequence: TGTGCCAGCAGCCAGAGCGGGGCGGTATGGGCTTCACCCCTCCACTTT. It specifies CASSQSGAVWASPLHF.